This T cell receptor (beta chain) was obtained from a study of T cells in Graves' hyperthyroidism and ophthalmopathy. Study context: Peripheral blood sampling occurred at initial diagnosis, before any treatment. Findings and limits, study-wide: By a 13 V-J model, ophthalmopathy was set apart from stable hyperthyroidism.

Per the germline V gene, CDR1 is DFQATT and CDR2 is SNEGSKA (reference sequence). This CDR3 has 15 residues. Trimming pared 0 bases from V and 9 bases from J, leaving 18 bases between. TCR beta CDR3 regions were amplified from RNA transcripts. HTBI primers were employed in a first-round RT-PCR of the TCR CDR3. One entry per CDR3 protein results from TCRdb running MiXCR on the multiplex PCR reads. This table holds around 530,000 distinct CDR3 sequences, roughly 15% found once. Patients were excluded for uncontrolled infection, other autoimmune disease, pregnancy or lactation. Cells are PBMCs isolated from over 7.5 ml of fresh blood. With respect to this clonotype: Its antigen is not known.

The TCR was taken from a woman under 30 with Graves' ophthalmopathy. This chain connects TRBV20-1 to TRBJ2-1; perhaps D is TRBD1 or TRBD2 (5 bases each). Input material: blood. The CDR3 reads CSARDQGSYQGEQFF. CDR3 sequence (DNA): TGCAGTGCTAGAGATCAAGGGAGTTATCAGGGTGAGCAGTTCTTC.